A single sample is the source of the 22 T cell receptor beta chains below, sequenced in a study of a mutant IDH1 vaccine in newly diagnosed glioma. The time point: baseline, week 1 (first vaccination visit). Treatment indicated: pre-vaccination baseline after standard-of-care therapy. Profiled with immunoSEQ multiplex PCR; TCRdb holds only in-frame clones, not every one. Of 45,000 to 55,000 clones detected, roughly 88% appear once; the ten largest clones hold about 2.2%. The sequenced sample was PBMCs, obtained from a glioma patient treated with radiotherapy, temozolomide or both. These receptors all stem from a man between 35 and 55 years old with glioma.

The CDR3 loop is CASSPTLGGNTEAFF. For the CDR3, the DNA is TGTGCCAGCAGCCCGACCCTGGGGGGAAACACTGAAGCTTTCTTT. This chain joins TRBV5-4 and TRBJ1-1; possible D gene TRBD1, 5 bases. The CDR3 extends over 15 amino acids. Germline V CDR1 and CDR2: SGHNT, YYREEE (reference sequence). V was trimmed by 4 bases and J by 2 bases, leaving 15 bases between them. Variable domain in full (rest from reference TRBV5-4 and TRBJ1-1): ETGVTQSPTHLIKTRGQQVTLRCSSQSGHNTVSWYQQALGQGPQFIFQYYREEENGRGNFPPRFSGLQFPNYSSELNVNALELDDSALYLCASSPTLGGNTEAFFGQGTRLTVV.

The V and J genes are TRBV5-6 and TRBJ2-7; possibly TRBD1 for D (6 bases). The ends were cut back, 0 bases at V and 5 bases at J, with 9 bases in the middle. This CDR3 has 13 residues. Germline loops: CDR1 SGHDT, CDR2 YYEEEE. Here the CDR3 reads CASSLDRAHEQYF. As DNA, the CDR3 is TGTGCCAGCAGCTTGGACAGGGCCCACGAGCAGTACTTC.

This chain connects TRBV10-3 to TRBJ2-3, with D possibly being TRBD2 (5 bases). CDR1 and CDR2 (germline): ENHRY, SYGVKD. V lost 4 bases and J 5 bases, leaving 10 bases between the germline ends. This CDR3 comprises 13 residues. The CDR3 nucleotides read TGTGCCATCAGTGGGGGAGAGATAGATACGCAGTATTTT. It is translated as CAISGGEIDTQYF.

This clone was recorded a few times. The chain uses TRBV4-3 and TRBJ1-2, with D uncertain. V gave up 1 base and J gave up 8 bases, with 11 bases separating them. CDR1 and CDR2 (germline): LGHNA, YSLEER. The CDR3 loop spans 13 amino acids. CDR3 residues: CASSQGEGFGYTF. The CDR3 DNA reads TGCGCCAGCAGCCAAGGCGAAGGGTTCGGCTACACCTTC.

This clone was seen just once. The gene calls are TRBV29-1 and TRBJ2-7, with 11 bases lining up with TRBD1. Germline V gives CDR1 SQVTM, CDR2 ANQGSEA. This CDR3 has 14 amino acids. With 6 bases clipped from V and 2 bases from J, the junction kept 6 bases outside the gene matches. DNA of the CDR3: TGCAGCGTCCGCCCGGGACAGGGGGCCTACGAGCAGTACTTC. Translating gives CSVRPGQGAYEQYF.

V usage is TRBV7-9 and J usage is TRBJ2-7, with D perhaps TRBD1 (6 bases). Trimming left V 1 base short and J 3 bases short, with 13 bases between. Germline assignment: CDR1 SEHNR and CDR2 FQNEAQ (reference sequence). The CDR3 contains 15 residues. CDR3 loop: CASSLDHGGHYEQYF. The CDR3 nucleotides read TGTGCCAGCAGCTTAGACCATGGGGGCCACTACGAGCAGTACTTC.

This clone was seen a few times. This CDR3 reads CASSQGLGPEETQYF. The CDR3 bases are TGTGCCAGCAGCCAGGGACTAGGTCCCGAGGAGACCCAGTACTTC. V gene TRBV7-9 combines with J gene TRBJ2-5; TRBD2 matches 8 bases. V lost 5 bases and J lost 5; bases outside the gene matches: 10. CDR3 size: 15 residues. Per germline, CDR1 SEHNR and CDR2 FQNEAQ (reference sequence).

V usage is TRBV5-1 and J usage is TRBJ2-1; possibly TRBD2 for D (5 bases). Germline V gene data show CDR1 as SGHRS and CDR2 as YFSETQ. The CDR3 runs to 14 residues. Trimming removed 0 bases at V and 7 bases at J, with 11 bases between. Here the CDR3 DNA reads TGCGCCAGCAGCTTGGCCGGGTCGGGGAATGAGCAGTTCTTC. Amino acid sequence: CASSLAGSGNEQFF.

This chain links TRBV7-8 with TRBJ2-5; TRBD1 matches at 9 bases. This CDR3 region has 14 residues. CDR1 is SGHVS and CDR2 is FQNEAQ in the germline V gene. With 5 bases clipped from V and 1 base from J, the junction kept 2 bases outside the gene matches. CDR3 nucleotides: TGTGCCAGCAGCGTGGACAGGGGCCAAGAGACCCAGTACTTC. Protein: CASSVDRGQETQYF.

CDR3: CATSRDHIPHEQYF. The CDR3 nucleotides are TGTGCCACCAGCAGAGATCATATCCCCCACGAGCAGTACTTC. The chain carries TRBV15 and TRBJ2-7; D gene unclear. CDR3 size: 14 residues. Trimming took 0 bases from V and 5 from J, leaving 11 bases between them. The germline gives CDR1 LNHNV, CDR2 YYDKDF (reference sequence).

The J gene is TRBJ2-7, the V gene TRBV4-1; D not resolved. Looked up from germline, CDR1 is MGHRA and CDR2 is YSYEKL. The CDR3 runs to 11 residues. Between the trimmed V and J ends, which lost 2 bases and 5 bases, there was a span of 4 bases. The CDR3 loop reads CASSQRDEQYF. In DNA form, the CDR3 reads TGCGCCAGCAGCCAAAGGGACGAGCAGTACTTC.

The V gene is TRBV28, the J gene TRBJ2-1; D may be TRBD2 (6 bases). Looked up from germline, CDR1 is MDHEN and CDR2 is SYDVKM. This CDR3 comprises 13 residues. Trimming removed 4 bases from V and 3 bases from J, with 7 bases in between. The CDR3 here is CASSSGLYNEQFF. For the CDR3, the DNA is TGTGCCAGCAGTTCGGGACTCTACAATGAGCAGTTCTTC.

The chain has TRBV29-1 and TRBJ1-2; weak D call: TRBD1 (5 bases). The CDR3 has 16 residues. The V gene lost 6 bases and the J gene lost 1 base, with 21 bases spanning the gap. Germline assignment: CDR1 SQVTM and CDR2 ANQGSEA. The CDR3 bases are TGCAGCGTCCCTGACAGAATCCGCCCCATTAACTATGGCTACACCTTC. It translates to CSVPDRIRPINYGYTF.

This chain connects TRBV5-4 to TRBJ1-2, with D uncertain. Looked up from germline, CDR1 is SGHNT and CDR2 is YYREEE (reference sequence). Trimming shortened V by 0 bases and J by 4 bases, and 7 bases separated the two germline ends. This CDR3 has 13 residues. The CDR3 here is CASSLVGGYGYTF. As DNA, the CDR3 is TGTGCCAGCAGCTTGGTAGGCGGCTATGGCTACACCTTC. The whole variable domain, remainder taken from reference TRBV5-4 and TRBJ1-2, is ETGVTQSPTHLIKTRGQQVTLRCSSQSGHNTVSWYQQALGQGPQFIFQYYREEENGRGNFPPRFSGLQFPNYSSELNVNALELDDSALYLCASSLVGGYGYTFGSGTRLTVV.

The chain couples TRBV19 to TRBJ2-3, with D unresolved. This CDR3 contains 15 residues. CDR1 is LNHDA, CDR2 SQIVND, per germline (reference sequence). The V and J ends lost 4 bases and 0 bases respectively, with 11 bases between them. CDR3 sequence (DNA): TGTGCCAGTAGTAGGCAACCCTTAAGCACAGATACGCAGTATTTT. It specifies CASSRQPLSTDTQYF.

The genes are TRBV7-9 and TRBJ2-5; D not resolved. The CDR3 length is 11 residues. The V end lost 5 bases, the J end lost 4 bases, and 5 bases lay between the germline ends. Germline values: CDR1 SEHNR, CDR2 FQNEAQ (reference sequence). The CDR3 is CASSRLETQYF. CDR3 nucleotide sequence: TGTGCCAGCAGCAGGTTAGAGACCCAGTACTTC.

The gene calls are TRBV28 and TRBJ2-4, with D perhaps matching TRBD1 (5 bases). V was clipped by 6 bases and J by 0 bases, with 12 bases between them. Germline CDR1 is MDHEN and CDR2 is SYDVKM. The CDR3 is made up of 15 amino acids. The CDR3 reads CASSPWGLAKNIQYF. In nucleotides, the CDR3 is TGTGCCAGCAGCCCTTGGGGCTTAGCCAAAAACATTCAGTACTTC.

The chain recombines TRBV5-6 with TRBJ1-3, with D unclear. The CDR3 extends over 12 amino acids. CDR1 SGHDT and CDR2 YYEEEE come from the germline V gene. Trimming left V 4 bases short and J 9 bases short, with 11 bases between. The CDR3 DNA reads TGTGCCAGCAGCCCCGGGAGTGGCACCATATATTTT. Translating gives CASSPGSGTIYF.

The gene calls are TRBV25-1 and TRBJ2-7; possible D gene TRBD1, 5 bases. Germline CDR1 MGHDK, CDR2 SYGVNS. Deletions cut 2 bases from V and 0 bases from J, with 14 bases between. The CDR3 has 16 amino acids. Here the CDR3 DNA reads TGTGCCAGCAGTGAAAATATCAGGGCCACCTCCTACGAGCAGTACTTC. Its protein product is CASSENIRATSYEQYF.

The chain couples TRBV2 to TRBJ1-3, with D unresolved. With 7 bases removed from V and 0 bases from J, the gap between germline ends came to 10 bases. In germline, CDR1 is SNHLY, CDR2 FYNNEI. This CDR3 has 14 amino acids. In DNA form, the CDR3 reads TGTGCCAGCACACTTCAGAGCTCTGGAAACACCATATATTTT. It specifies CASTLQSSGNTIYF. The variable domain in full, completed from reference TRBV2 and TRBJ1-3, reads EPEVTQTPSHQVTQMGQEVILRCVPISNHLYFYWYRQILGQKVEFLVSFYNNEISEKSEIFDDQFSVERPDGSNFTLKIRSTKLEDSAMYFCASTLQSSGNTIYFGEGSWLTVV.

CDR3 sequence: CASSPEGNANYGYTF. CDR3 bases: TGTGCCAGCAGCCCAGAGGGGAACGCTAACTATGGCTACACCTTC. The chain links TRBV4-2 to TRBJ1-2, with D perhaps TRBD1 (5 bases). V lost 4 bases and J lost 0, with 12 bases in between. This CDR3 has 15 residues. Germline lookup yields CDR1 LGHNA and CDR2 YNFKEQ.

The V call is TRBV2, the J call TRBJ1-1; tentative D call: TRBD1 (5 bases). Germline V gene lookup returns CDR1 SNHLY and CDR2 FYNNEI. Trimming shortened V by 3 bases and J by 6 bases, and 8 bases separated the two germline ends. The CDR3 runs 12 residues. This CDR3 is CASSDPGAEAFF. Here the CDR3 DNA reads TGTGCCAGCAGTGACCCGGGGGCTGAAGCTTTCTTT.